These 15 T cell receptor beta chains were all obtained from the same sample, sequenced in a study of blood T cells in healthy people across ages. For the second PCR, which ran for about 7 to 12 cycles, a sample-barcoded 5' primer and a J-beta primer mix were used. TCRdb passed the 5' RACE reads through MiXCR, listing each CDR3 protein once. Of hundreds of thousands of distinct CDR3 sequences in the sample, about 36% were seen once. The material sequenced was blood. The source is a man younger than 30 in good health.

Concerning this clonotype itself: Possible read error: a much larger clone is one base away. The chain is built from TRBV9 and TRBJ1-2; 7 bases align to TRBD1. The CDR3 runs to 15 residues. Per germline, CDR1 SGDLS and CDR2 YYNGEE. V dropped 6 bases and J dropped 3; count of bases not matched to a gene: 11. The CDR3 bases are TGTGCCAGCACCGACTCAGGGGGAAGTCACTATGGCTACACCTTC. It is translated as CASTDSGGSHYGYTF.

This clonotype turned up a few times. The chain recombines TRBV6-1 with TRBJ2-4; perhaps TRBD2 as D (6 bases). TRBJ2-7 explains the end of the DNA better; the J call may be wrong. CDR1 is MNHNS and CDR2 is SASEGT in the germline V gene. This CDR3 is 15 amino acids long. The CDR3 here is CASSGPSGVSYEQYF. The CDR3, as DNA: TGTGCCAGCAGTGGCCCCTCGGGGGTCTCCTACGAGCAGTACTTC.

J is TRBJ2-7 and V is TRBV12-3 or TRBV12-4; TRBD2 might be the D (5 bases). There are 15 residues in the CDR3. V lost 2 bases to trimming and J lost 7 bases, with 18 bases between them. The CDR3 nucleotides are TGTGCCAGCAGTTTACGATCGGCTCCGGGGAATGAGCAGTACTTC. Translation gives CASSLRSAPGNEQYF.

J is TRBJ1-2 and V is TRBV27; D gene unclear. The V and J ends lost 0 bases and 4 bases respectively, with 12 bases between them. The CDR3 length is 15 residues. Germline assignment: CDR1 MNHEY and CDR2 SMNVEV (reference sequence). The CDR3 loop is CASSLSGPRPYGYTF. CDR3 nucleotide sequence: TGTGCCAGCAGTTTATCTGGGCCAAGACCCTATGGCTACACCTTC.

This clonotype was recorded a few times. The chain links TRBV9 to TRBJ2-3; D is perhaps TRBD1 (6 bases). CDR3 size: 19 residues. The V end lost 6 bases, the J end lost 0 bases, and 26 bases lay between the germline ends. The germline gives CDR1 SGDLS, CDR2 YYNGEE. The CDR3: CASTSRRGPHASSTDTQYF. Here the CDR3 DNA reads TGTGCCAGCACCTCCCGCAGGGGACCCCATGCCTCTAGCACAGATACGCAGTATTTT.

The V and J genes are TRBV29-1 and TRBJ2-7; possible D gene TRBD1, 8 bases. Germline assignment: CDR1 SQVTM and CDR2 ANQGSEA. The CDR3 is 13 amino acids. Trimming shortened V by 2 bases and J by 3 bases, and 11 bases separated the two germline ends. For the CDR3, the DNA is TGCAGCGTTGAATACAGGGGGGGCTACGAGCAGTACTTC. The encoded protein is CSVEYRGGYEQYF.

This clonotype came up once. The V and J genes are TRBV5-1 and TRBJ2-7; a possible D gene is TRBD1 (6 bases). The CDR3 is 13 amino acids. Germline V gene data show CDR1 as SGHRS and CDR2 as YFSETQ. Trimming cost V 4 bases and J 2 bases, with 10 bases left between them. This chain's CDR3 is CASSRGHPYEQYF. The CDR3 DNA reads TGCGCCAGCAGCAGGGGACACCCCTACGAGCAGTACTTC.

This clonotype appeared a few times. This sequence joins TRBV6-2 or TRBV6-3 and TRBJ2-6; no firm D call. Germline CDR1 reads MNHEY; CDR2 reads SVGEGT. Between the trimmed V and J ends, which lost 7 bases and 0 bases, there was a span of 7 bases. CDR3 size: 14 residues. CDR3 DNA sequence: TGTGCCAGCACACGCGGCTCTGGGGCCAACGTCCTGACTTTC. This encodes CASTRGSGANVLTF.

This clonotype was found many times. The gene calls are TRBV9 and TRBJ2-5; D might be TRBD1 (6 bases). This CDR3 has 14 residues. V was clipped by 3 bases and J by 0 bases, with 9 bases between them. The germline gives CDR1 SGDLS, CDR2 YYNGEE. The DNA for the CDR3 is TGTGCCAGCAGCGCGACAGGCAACCAAGAGACCCAGTACTTC. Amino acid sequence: CASSATGNQETQYF.

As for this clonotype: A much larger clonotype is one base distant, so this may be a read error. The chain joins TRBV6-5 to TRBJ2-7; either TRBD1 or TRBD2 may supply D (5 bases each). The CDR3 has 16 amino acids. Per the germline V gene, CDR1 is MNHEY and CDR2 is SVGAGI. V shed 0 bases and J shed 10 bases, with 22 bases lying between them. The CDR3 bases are TGTGCCAGCAGTTACTCGAGGGCGTTGACAGCTCGGGACCAGTACTTC. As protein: CASSYSRALTARDQYF.

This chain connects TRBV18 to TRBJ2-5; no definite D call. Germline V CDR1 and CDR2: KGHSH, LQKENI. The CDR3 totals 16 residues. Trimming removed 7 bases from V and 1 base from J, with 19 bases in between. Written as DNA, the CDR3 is TGTGCCAGCTACACGGCAAGCCCGAGGCTCCAAGAGACCCAGTACTTC. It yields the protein CASYTASPRLQETQYF.

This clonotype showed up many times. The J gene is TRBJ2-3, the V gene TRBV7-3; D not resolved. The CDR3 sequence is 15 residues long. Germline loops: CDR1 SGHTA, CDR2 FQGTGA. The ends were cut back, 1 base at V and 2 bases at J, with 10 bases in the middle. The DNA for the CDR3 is TGTGCCAGCAGCTTAAGTCCCACATTCACAGATACGCAGTATTTT. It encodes CASSLSPTFTDTQYF.

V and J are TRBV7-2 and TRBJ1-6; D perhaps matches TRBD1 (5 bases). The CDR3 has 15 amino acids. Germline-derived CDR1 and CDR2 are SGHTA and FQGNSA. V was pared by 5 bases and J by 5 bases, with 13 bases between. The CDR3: CASSHGTADNSPLHF. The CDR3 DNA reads TGTGCCAGCAGCCACGGGACGGCCGATAATTCACCCCTCCACTTT. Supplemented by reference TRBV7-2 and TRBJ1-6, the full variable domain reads GAGVSQSPSNKVTEKGKDVELRCDPISGHTALYWYRQSLGQGLEFLIYFQGNSAPDKSGLPSDRFSAERTGGSVSTLTIQRTQQEDSAVYLCASSHGTADNSPLHFGNGTRLTVT.

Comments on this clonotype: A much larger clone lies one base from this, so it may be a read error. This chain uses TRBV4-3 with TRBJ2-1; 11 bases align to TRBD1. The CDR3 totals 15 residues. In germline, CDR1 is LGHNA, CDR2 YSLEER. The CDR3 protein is CASSQGDRGYNERFF. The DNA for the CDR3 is TGCGCCAGCAGCCAAGGGGACAGGGGGTACAATGAGCGGTTCTTC.

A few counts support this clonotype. The CDR3 protein is CASSLALRGLLMNTGELFF. In DNA, the CDR3 is TGTGCCAGCAGTTTAGCGCTAAGGGGACTGCTCATGAACACCGGGGAGCTGTTTTTT. The chain combines TRBV12-3 or TRBV12-4 with TRBJ2-2; perhaps TRBD2 as D (6 bases). V was shortened by 0 bases and J by 1 base, with 18 bases between the two germline ends. This CDR3 region has 19 residues.